The sequence of this T cell receptor beta chain was determined in a study of blood T cell repertoires in COVID-19. Study at large: COVID-19 samples from acute and convalescent phases originated in the United States, Italy and Spain. From T cells, B-cell-depleted T cells, or PBMCs came the material, which was cDNA or gDNA.

Germline assignment: CDR1 KGHSH and CDR2 LQKENI. V was pared by 2 bases and J by 6 bases, with 10 bases between. This CDR3 contains 13 residues. As handled by the study authors: Amplifying reference gene primers gave estimates of nucleated cell counts. The data were produced by immunoSEQ multiplex PCR, yet TCRdb's version contains in-frame clones alone and is incomplete. The V and J calls and clone size were taken over from that table, and D and trimming were inferred from the DNA. The sample has around 35,000 clones, around nine tenths seen once. The sequenced sample consisted of peripheral blood. J is TRBJ1-2 and V is TRBV18, with D perhaps matching TRBD1 (5 bases). The TCR originated in a man between 65 and 85 years old with acute or convalescent COVID-19. CDR3 amino acids: CASSPGAAHGYTF. The CDR3 bases are TGTGCCAGCTCACCAGGGGCAGCCCATGGCTACACCTTC.